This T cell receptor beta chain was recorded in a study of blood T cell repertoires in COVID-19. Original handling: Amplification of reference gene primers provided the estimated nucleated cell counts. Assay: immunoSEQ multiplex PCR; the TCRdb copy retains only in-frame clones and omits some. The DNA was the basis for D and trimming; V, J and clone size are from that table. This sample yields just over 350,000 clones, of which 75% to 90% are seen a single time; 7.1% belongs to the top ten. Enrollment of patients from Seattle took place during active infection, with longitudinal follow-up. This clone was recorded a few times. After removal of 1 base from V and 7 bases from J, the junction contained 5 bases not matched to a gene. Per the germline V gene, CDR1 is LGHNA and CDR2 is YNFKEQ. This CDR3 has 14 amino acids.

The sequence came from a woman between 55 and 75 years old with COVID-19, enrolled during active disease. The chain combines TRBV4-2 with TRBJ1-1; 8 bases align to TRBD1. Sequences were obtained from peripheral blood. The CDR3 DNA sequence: TGTGCCAGCAGCCAAGTGGGGACAGGCTATGAAGCTTTCTTT. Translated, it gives CASSQVGTGYEAFF.